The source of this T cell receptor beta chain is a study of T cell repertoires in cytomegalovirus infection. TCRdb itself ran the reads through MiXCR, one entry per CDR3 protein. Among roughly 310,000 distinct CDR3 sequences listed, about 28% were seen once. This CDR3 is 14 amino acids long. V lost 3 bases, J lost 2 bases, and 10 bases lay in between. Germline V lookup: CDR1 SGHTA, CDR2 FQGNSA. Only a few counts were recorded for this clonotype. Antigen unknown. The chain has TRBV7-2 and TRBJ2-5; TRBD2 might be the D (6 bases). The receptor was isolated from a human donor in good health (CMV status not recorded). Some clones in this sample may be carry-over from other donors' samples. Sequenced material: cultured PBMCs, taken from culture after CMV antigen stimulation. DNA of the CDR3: TGTGCCAGCAGCTTTCGCGGGATACAAGAGACCCAGTACTTC. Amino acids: CASSFRGIQETQYF.